These T cell receptor beta chains were read from a single sample in a study of control samples from healthy donors and cancer patients. Clones were sequenced by immunoSEQ multiplex PCR, and TCRdb holds only the in-frame ones, with some missing. The data hold around 94,000 clones, with about nine tenths observed a single time. Sequencing was done on a sample of blood. The receptor source for this set is a woman under 30 in good health. The CDR3 runs from the conserved cysteine through the conserved F or W. The D gene is left open where the match is weak. The size field is filled for only some rows; it gives once, few, many or a size class.

abundance	d_gene	j_gene	v_gene	CDR3aa	CDR3nt
-	TRBD2	TRBJ2-3	TRBV6-6	CASSYYRLALGDTQYF	TGTGCCAGCAGTTACTATCGACTAGCGTTGGGGGATACGCAGTATTTT
once	-	TRBJ1-1	TRBV5-8	CASSWGGAGNTEAFF	TGTGCCAGCAGCTGGGGCGGGGCGGGGAACACTGAAGCTTTCTTT
-	-	TRBJ2-7	TRBV6-6	CASSYLYGYEQYF	TGTGCCAGCAGTTACCTATATGGCTACGAGCAGTACTTC
-	-	TRBJ1-5	TRBV5-6	CASSSDGGRQPQHF	TGTGCCAGCAGCAGCGATGGGGGTCGGCAGCCCCAGCATTTT
-	TRBD2	TRBJ2-7	TRBV15	CATSRESGVGGEQYF	TGTGCCACCAGCAGAGAGAGCGGGGTTGGGGGCGAGCAGTACTTC
-	-	TRBJ2-3	TRBV11-1	CASSLRRGTDTQYF	TGTGCCAGCAGCTTAAGGCGGGGCACAGATACGCAGTATTTT
few	TRBD2	TRBJ2-5	TRBV7-6	CASSLGAGGQETQYF	TGTGCCAGCAGCTTAGGCGCGGGGGGGCAAGAGACCCAGTACTTC
-	-	TRBJ1-5	TRBV7-8	CASSPAAYSNQPQHF	TGTGCCAGCAGCCCCGCGGCATATAGCAATCAGCCCCAGCATTTT
-	TRBD1	TRBJ2-1	TRBV6-5	CASRDRGYNEQFF	TGTGCCAGCAGGGACAGGGGCTACAATGAGCAGTTCTTC
-	TRBD2	TRBJ2-3	TRBV11-2	CASSRMGLAGTDTQYF	TGTGCCAGCAGCCGAATGGGACTAGCGGGGACAGATACGCAGTATTTT
-	-	TRBJ1-1	TRBV27	CASSGAHEGNTEAFF	TGTGCCAGCAGTGGGGCACACGAAGGAAACACTGAAGCTTTCTTT
once	-	TRBJ1-5	TRBV4-1	CASSSNLGRSSNQPQHF	TGCGCCAGCAGCTCCAACCTAGGGAGGAGTAGCAATCAGCCCCAGCATTTT
-	-	TRBJ1-2	TRBV19	CAAGPGSKYGYTF	TGTGCCGCGGGGCCAGGGAGTAAATATGGCTACACCTTC
-	TRBD2	TRBJ2-7	TRBV7-9	CASSLMASGGYEQYF	TGTGCCAGCAGCTTAATGGCTAGCGGGGGGTACGAGCAGTACTTC